The 20 T cell receptor beta chains given below trace back to one sample, sequenced in a study of blood T cell repertoires in COVID-19. Sequencing was performed with immunoSEQ multiplex PCR; in TCRdb, only in-frame clones are kept and a portion is missing. The table includes under 250,000 clones, 65% to 90% detected once. Sequenced material: peripheral blood. All receptors derive from a man in his forties or fifties with active or convalescent COVID-19.

This chain uses TRBV5-1 with TRBJ2-4, with 12 bases matching TRBD2. J gave up 5 bases and V 0 bases, and 6 bases lay outside the gene matches. The CDR3 consists of 17 residues. Germline CDR1 is SGHRS and CDR2 is YFSETQ. In DNA, the CDR3 is TGCGCCAGCAGCTTGGGAAGCGCTAGCGGGAGGGAAAACATTCAGTACTTC. It is translated as CASSLGSASGRENIQYF. Combining the CDR3 with reference TRBV5-1 and TRBJ2-4 gives the whole variable domain KAGVTQTPRYLIKTRGQQVTLSCSPISGHRSVSWYQQTPGQGLQFLFEYFSETQRNKGNFPGRFSGRQFSNSRSEMNVSTLELGDSALYLCASSLGSASGRENIQYFGAGTRLSVL.

The V gene is TRBV7-3, the J gene TRBJ2-1; D ambiguous. The CDR3 contains 10 residues. Trimming removed 10 bases from V and 6 bases from J, with 7 bases in between. The germline V gene encodes CDR1 SGHTA and CDR2 FQGTGA. The CDR3 sequence is CATTRNEQFF. The CDR3 nucleotides are TGTGCCACCACACGCAATGAGCAGTTCTTC. Full variable domain (missing parts from reference TRBV7-3 and TRBJ2-1): GAGVSQTPSNKVTEKGKYVELRCDPISGHTALYWYRQSLGQGPEFLIYFQGTGAADDSGLPNDRFFAVRPEGSVSTLKIQRTERGDSAVYLCATTRNEQFFGPGTRLTVL.

The V gene is TRBV20-1, the J gene TRBJ2-1; D call uncertain. Germline V gene sequence: CDR1 DFQATT, CDR2 SNEGSKA (reference sequence). The V gene lost 7 bases and the J gene lost 6 bases, with 7 bases spanning the gap. CDR3 length: 10 amino acids. CDR3 DNA: TGCAGTGTGCGCTCCAATGAGCAGTTCTTC. Protein: CSVRSNEQFF.

The chain couples TRBV5-4 to TRBJ1-2, with a tentative D call TRBD1 (5 bases). The V end was cut by 0 bases, the J end by 4 bases, with 13 bases between. There are 15 residues in the CDR3. CDR1 and CDR2 (germline): SGHNT, YYREEE (reference sequence). CDR3 nucleotides: TGTGCCAGCAGCTTGGTCTCGGACACCGGCTATGGCTACACCTTC. It is translated as CASSLVSDTGYGYTF.

This sequence joins TRBV3-1 (or the pseudogene TRBV3-2) and TRBJ2-1; tentative D call: TRBD1 (6 bases). Germline V gives CDR1 LGHDT, CDR2 YNNKEL (reference sequence). CDR3 size: 16 residues. V was shortened by 5 bases and J by 0 bases, with 14 bases between the two germline ends. The CDR3 spells CASSYAGTRSYNEQFF. CDR3 coding DNA: TGTGCCAGCAGCTACGCCGGGACACGCTCCTACAATGAGCAGTTCTTC.

The rearrangement uses TRBV9 and TRBJ1-1, with D perhaps TRBD1 (5 bases). The CDR3 has 15 residues. V was trimmed by 4 bases and J by 5 bases, leaving 18 bases between them. CDR1 SGDLS and CDR2 YYNGEE come from the germline V gene. Here the CDR3 reads CASSPLGLWTTEAFF. CDR3 DNA: TGTGCCAGCAGCCCTCTGGGACTCTGGACGACTGAAGCTTTCTTT. Supplemented by reference TRBV9 and TRBJ1-1, the full variable domain reads DSGVTQTPKHLITATGQRVTLRCSPRSGDLSVYWYQQSLDQGLQFLIQYYNGEERAKGNILERFSAQQFPDLHSELNLSSLELGDSALYFCASSPLGLWTTEAFFGQGTRLTVV.

The chain recombines TRBV11-3 with TRBJ2-1; D gene unclear. V lost 5 bases to trimming and J lost 2 bases, with 7 bases between them. The CDR3 contains 13 residues. The germline gives CDR1 SGHNT, CDR2 YENEEA. The CDR3 DNA sequence: TGTGCCAGCAGCCTGGGCGCCTACAATGAGCAGTTCTTC. Its protein product is CASSLGAYNEQFF.

The chain combines TRBV5-1 with TRBJ2-7, with 10 nucleotides matching TRBD1. Trimming cost V 1 base and J 1 base; bases outside gene matches: 5. Germline V gene data show CDR1 as SGHRS and CDR2 as YFSETQ. CDR3 length: 16 amino acids. The CDR3 DNA reads TGCGCCAGCAGCTTGTCCCGGGACAGGGGTTCCTACGAGCAGTACTTC. This gives the protein CASSLSRDRGSYEQYF.

This clone has just one count. The chain has TRBV10-3 and TRBJ2-5, with D possibly being TRBD1 (6 bases). CDR1 ENHRY and CDR2 SYGVKD come from the germline V gene. V was cut by 2 bases and J by 1 base, with 8 bases left in between. The CDR3 is 14 amino acids. The CDR3: CAISEGTRQETQYF. CDR3 coding DNA: TGTGCCATCAGTGAGGGGACACGCCAAGAGACCCAGTACTTC.

J is TRBJ1-2 and V is TRBV15; 8 nucleotides line up with TRBD1. V lost 3 bases and J lost 5; bases outside the gene matches: 2. Germline loops: CDR1 LNHNV, CDR2 YYDKDF (reference sequence). The CDR3 has 13 residues. This chain's CDR3 is CATSRDRVYGYTF. The DNA of the CDR3 is TGTGCCACCAGCAGGGACAGGGTTTATGGCTACACCTTC.

V and J are TRBV5-1 and TRBJ2-5, with 9 nucleotides matching TRBD2. The CDR3 is 14 residues long. The V gene end was trimmed by 7 bases and the J gene end by 5 bases; junction bases not matched to a gene: 9. Germline V gene lookup returns CDR1 SGHRS and CDR2 YFSETQ. CDR3 sequence: CASAFLAGAETQYF. In DNA, the CDR3 is TGCGCCAGCGCCTTCTTAGCGGGGGCGGAGACCCAGTACTTC.

The rearrangement uses TRBV28 and TRBJ1-5; tentative D call: TRBD1 (5 bases). The V end was cut by 8 bases, the J end by 5 bases, with 19 bases between. Germline V CDR1 and CDR2: MDHEN, SYDVKM. This CDR3 spans 15 amino acids. CDR3 coding DNA: TGTGCCAGCCTACCACGAAAAGCGGGGGATCAGCCCCAGCATTTT. Its translation is CASLPRKAGDQPQHF. The full variable domain, in which reference TRBV28 and TRBJ1-5 provide the parts outside the CDR3, is DVKVTQSSRYLVKRTGEKVFLECVQDMDHENMFWYRQDPGLGLRLIYFSYDVKMKEKGDIPEGYSVSREKKERFSLILESASTNQTSMYLCASLPRKAGDQPQHFGDGTRLSIL.

The V and J genes are TRBV28 and TRBJ2-7; D not certain. Germline loops: CDR1 MDHEN, CDR2 SYDVKM. This CDR3 contains 12 residues. V dropped 6 bases and J dropped 9 bases, with 15 bases sitting between them. The chain's CDR3 is CASSPVSGGQYF. The CDR3 nucleotides read TGTGCCAGCAGCCCGGTTTCTGGTGGGCAGTACTTC.

The chain employs TRBV24-1 and TRBJ2-3; 11 bases line up with TRBD1. The V gene's germline CDR1 is KGHDR and CDR2 SFDVKD. V was pared by 9 bases and J by 4 bases, with 11 bases of the junction left unmatched. The CDR3 consists of 16 residues. The CDR3 reads CATSKAGTGGPDTQYF. The DNA for the CDR3 is TGTGCCACCTCAAAAGCCGGGACAGGGGGGCCAGATACGCAGTATTTT.

The genes are TRBV18 and TRBJ2-5, with D perhaps TRBD1 (5 bases). The CDR3 spans 15 residues. The ends were cut back, 3 bases at V and 3 bases at J, with 14 bases in the middle. Germline values: CDR1 KGHSH, CDR2 LQKENI. CDR3 coding DNA: TGTGCCAGCTCACCCCGGCTCGACAGCGAAGAGACCCAGTACTTC. Translated: CASSPRLDSEETQYF.

Notes on this clone: This same CDR3 is encoded by further DNA sequences in the sample. The chain joins TRBV24-1 to TRBJ2-3; D possibly corresponds to TRBD1 (6 bases). The germline V and J ends were trimmed by 4 bases and 3 bases, with 10 bases remaining between them. The CDR3 length is 14 residues. Looked up from germline, CDR1 is KGHDR and CDR2 is SFDVKD. Here the CDR3 reads CATSETGATDTQYF. The DNA for the CDR3 is TGTGCCACCAGTGAGACAGGAGCAACAGATACGCAGTATTTT.

The chain employs TRBV19 and TRBJ1-1; D unresolved. The CDR3 runs 12 residues. Germline-derived CDR1 and CDR2 are LNHDA and SQIVND (reference sequence). Trimming removed 7 bases at V and 8 bases at J, with 14 bases between. The CDR3 loop is CASIPRAGEAFF. The CDR3 DNA sequence: TGTGCCAGTATCCCGAGGGCAGGAGAAGCTTTCTTT.

The rearrangement uses TRBV9 and TRBJ1-2, with 11 nucleotides matching TRBD1. Germline V CDR1 and CDR2: SGDLS, YYNGEE. The CDR3 consists of 15 residues. V lost 4 bases to trimming and J lost 4 bases; unmatched junction nucleotides: 6. The DNA of the CDR3 is TGTGCCAGCAGCCCCCGGACAGGGGGCGCCTATGGCTACACCTTC. Translating gives CASSPRTGGAYGYTF.

The chain employs TRBV10-3 and TRBJ1-1; D gene uncertain. The CDR3 contains 13 residues. Trimming left V 10 bases short and J 2 bases short, with 14 bases between. Germline-derived CDR1 and CDR2 are ENHRY and SYGVKD. CDR3 amino acids: CATLKEGNTEAFF. The CDR3 DNA reads TGTGCCACCCTTAAAGAGGGAAACACTGAAGCTTTCTTT.

The J gene is TRBJ1-2, the V gene TRBV18; TRBD1 matches at 7 bases. In germline, CDR1 is KGHSH, CDR2 LQKENI. The CDR3 sequence is 13 residues long. Trimming at V came to 7 bases and at J to 4 bases, leaving 6 bases not matched to a gene. The CDR3: CASFSPGGYGYTF. CDR3 in DNA: TGTGCCAGCTTTTCCCCAGGGGGCTATGGCTACACCTTC.